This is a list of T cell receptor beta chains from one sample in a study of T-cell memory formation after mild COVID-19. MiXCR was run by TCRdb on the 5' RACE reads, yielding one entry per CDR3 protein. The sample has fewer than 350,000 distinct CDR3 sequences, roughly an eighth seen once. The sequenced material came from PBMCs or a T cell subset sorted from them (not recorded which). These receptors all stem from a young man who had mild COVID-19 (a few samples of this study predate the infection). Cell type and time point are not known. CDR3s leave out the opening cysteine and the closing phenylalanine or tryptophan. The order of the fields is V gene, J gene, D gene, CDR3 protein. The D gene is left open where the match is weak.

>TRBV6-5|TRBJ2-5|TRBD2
ASSYSGGRETQY
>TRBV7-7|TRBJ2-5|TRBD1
ASSPGTGRETQY
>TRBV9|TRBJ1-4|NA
ASSVAAGSEKLF
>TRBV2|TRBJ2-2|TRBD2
ASSALSGATGELF
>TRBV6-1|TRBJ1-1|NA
ASSAMDSRNTEAF
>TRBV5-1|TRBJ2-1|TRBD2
ASSRTSGGYNEQF
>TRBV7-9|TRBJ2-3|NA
ASSRGPLKDTQY
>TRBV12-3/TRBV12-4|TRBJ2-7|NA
ASTSRSSYEQY
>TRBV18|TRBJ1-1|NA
ASSYVPSTEAF
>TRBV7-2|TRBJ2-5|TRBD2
ASSLGLALETQY
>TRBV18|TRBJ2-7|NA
ASSRPGRPYEQY
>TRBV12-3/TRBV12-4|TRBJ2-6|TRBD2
ASSFSGGTGANVLT
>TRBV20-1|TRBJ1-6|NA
SARVPGLENSPLH
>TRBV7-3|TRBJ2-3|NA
ASSRGSDTQY
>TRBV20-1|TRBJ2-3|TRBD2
SAPERGALRNTQY
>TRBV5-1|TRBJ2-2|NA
ASSSDVTNTGELF
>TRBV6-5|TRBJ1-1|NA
ASSQGRDTEAF
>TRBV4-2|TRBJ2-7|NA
ASSQGRGLTYEQY
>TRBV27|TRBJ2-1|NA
ASRQAFSYNEQF
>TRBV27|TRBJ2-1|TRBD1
ASSLTGDRSEQF
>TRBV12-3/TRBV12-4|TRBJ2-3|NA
ASSFLRGGPTTDTQY
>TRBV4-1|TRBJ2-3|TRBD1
ASSLIGTDSTDTQY
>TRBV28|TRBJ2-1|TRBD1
ASSLGQGVTEQF
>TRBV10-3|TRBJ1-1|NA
ATQKLVTEAF
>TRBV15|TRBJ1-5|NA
ATSRAGGGQPQH
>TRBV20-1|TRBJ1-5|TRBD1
SASRNRGFSNQPQH
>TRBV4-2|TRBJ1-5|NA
ASSQEWGGQPQH
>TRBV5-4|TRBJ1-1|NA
ASSRLGVTEAF
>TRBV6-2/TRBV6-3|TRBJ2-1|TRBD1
ASIKDRINNEQF
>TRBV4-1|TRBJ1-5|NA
ASADGQLNQPQH
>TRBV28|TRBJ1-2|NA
ASSPGPYGYT
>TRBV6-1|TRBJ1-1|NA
ASSLWTREAF
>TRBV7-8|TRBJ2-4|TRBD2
ASSFRTRPRGGVGNIQY
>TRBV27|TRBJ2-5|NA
ASSLGRLTQETQY
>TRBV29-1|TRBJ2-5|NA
SVGQRPNRETQY
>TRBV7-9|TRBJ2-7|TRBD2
ASRTSGGLGDEQY
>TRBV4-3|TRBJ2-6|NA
ASSPHGASGANVLT
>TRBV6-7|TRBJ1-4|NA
ASSLRGPAEKLF
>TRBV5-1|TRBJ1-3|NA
ASSLAGAASGNTIY
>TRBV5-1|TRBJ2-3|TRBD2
ASSSALAGHTDTQY
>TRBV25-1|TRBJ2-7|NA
ASSAGGEKGYEQY
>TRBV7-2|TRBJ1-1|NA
ASSPRPGGGTEAF
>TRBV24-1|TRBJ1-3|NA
ATSDLSGNTIY
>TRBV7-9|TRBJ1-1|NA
ASSLGRAVRNTEAF
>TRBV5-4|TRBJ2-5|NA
ASSLEGTGAARAGETQY
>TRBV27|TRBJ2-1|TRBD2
ASSSLAGGPHEQF
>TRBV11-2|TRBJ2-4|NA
ASSRDRDIQY
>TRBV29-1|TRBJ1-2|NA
SVGDVSNYGYT
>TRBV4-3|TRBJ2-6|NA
ASSQAEMVGANVLT
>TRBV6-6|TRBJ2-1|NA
ASSYRNARGPMSNEQF
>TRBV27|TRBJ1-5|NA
ASSLFGGRSGNQPQH
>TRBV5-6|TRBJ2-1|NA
ASSLLVSPNKEF
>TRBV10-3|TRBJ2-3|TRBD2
AISAAGGLTQY
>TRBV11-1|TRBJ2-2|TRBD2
ASSLRFAGGTGELF
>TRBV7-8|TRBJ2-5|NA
ASSRTGRETQY
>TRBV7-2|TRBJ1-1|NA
ASSFDRFTHEAF
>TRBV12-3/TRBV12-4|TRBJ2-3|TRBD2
ASSHPSGGTDTQY